This is a list of T cell receptor beta chains from one sample in a study of CD8 T cells in ankylosing spondylitis. TCRdb used MiXCR to reprocess the 5' RACE reads, holding one entry per CDR3 protein. The sample records 150,000 to 200,000 distinct CDR3 sequences, 10% to 15% being singletons. Sample: blood, either unsorted or a sorted T cell fraction (not recorded which). Receptors originate from a female donor with ankylosing spondylitis or in good health (not recorded which). Both conserved end residues are part of each CDR3. D genes are given only for firm matches. Size values are once, few and many counts, or a class for expanded clones, and some rows have none.

d_gene: TRBD2
abundance: NA
j_gene: TRBJ2-7
v_gene: TRBV7-2
CDR3nt: TGTGCCAGCACTAGGACTAGCGGGAGTTCCTACGAGCAGTACTTC
CDR3aa: CASTRTSGSSYEQYF

d_gene: TRBD2
abundance: many
j_gene: TRBJ2-1
v_gene: TRBV7-9
CDR3nt: TGTGCCAGCAGCGGGCGACTAGCGGGAGGGCCGGATGAGCAGTTCTTC
CDR3aa: CASSGRLAGGPDEQFF

d_gene: NA
abundance: NA
j_gene: TRBJ2-3
v_gene: TRBV5-1
CDR3nt: TGCGCCAGCAGCTCCGATTTTAGCACAGATACGCAGTATTTT
CDR3aa: CASSSDFSTDTQYF

d_gene: NA
abundance: NA
j_gene: TRBJ2-3
v_gene: TRBV27
CDR3nt: TGTGCCAGCAGTGGACTAAACACAGATACGCAGTATTTT
CDR3aa: CASSGLNTDTQYF

d_gene: TRBD2
abundance: many
j_gene: TRBJ2-1
v_gene: TRBV7-2
CDR3nt: TGTGCCAGCAGCTCCGGGACTAGCTTTACCAATGAGCAGTTCTTC
CDR3aa: CASSSGTSFTNEQFF

d_gene: NA
abundance: many
j_gene: TRBJ1-2
v_gene: TRBV27
CDR3nt: TGTGCCAGCAGTTTCGGCAGGGACTATGGCTACACCTTC
CDR3aa: CASSFGRDYGYTF

d_gene: NA
abundance: few
j_gene: TRBJ1-2
v_gene: TRBV6-1
CDR3nt: TGTGCCCTTAGGGGGGACCAGCTGTCCTATGGCTACACCTTC
CDR3aa: CALRGDQLSYGYTF

d_gene: NA
abundance: NA
j_gene: TRBJ1-6
v_gene: TRBV7-2
CDR3nt: TGTGCCAGCAGCTTACAGGGCGTCCATAATTCACCCCTCCACTTT
CDR3aa: CASSLQGVHNSPLHF

d_gene: NA
abundance: NA
j_gene: TRBJ1-5
v_gene: TRBV10-3
CDR3nt: TGTGCCATCAGTGCAGGGAGCGATCAGCCCCAGCATTTT
CDR3aa: CAISAGSDQPQHF

d_gene: NA
abundance: many
j_gene: TRBJ1-1
v_gene: TRBV15
CDR3nt: TGTGCCACCAGCAGAGTAAACAGACCCTCCGAAGCTTTCTTT
CDR3aa: CATSRVNRPSEAFF

d_gene: NA
abundance: many
j_gene: TRBJ2-7
v_gene: TRBV9
CDR3nt: TGTGCCAGCAGCTCCCAGTGGGGGCTAGGTTACGAGCAGTACTTC
CDR3aa: CASSSQWGLGYEQYF

d_gene: TRBD1
abundance: many
j_gene: TRBJ1-1
v_gene: TRBV12-3/TRBV12-4
CDR3nt: TGTGCCAGCAGTGCCTCGGGACAGGGAACAGCTTTCTTT
CDR3aa: CASSASGQGTAFF

d_gene: TRBD1
abundance: medium-sized
j_gene: TRBJ2-7
v_gene: TRBV4-3
CDR3nt: TGCGCCAGCAGCCAAGGACAGGGGGCAGGGGAGCAGTACTTC
CDR3aa: CASSQGQGAGEQYF

d_gene: TRBD2
abundance: many
j_gene: TRBJ2-1
v_gene: TRBV12-3/TRBV12-4
CDR3nt: TGTGCCAGCAGTTTAAGACTAGCGGGAGCAGGAGGCAATGAGCAGTTCTTC
CDR3aa: CASSLRLAGAGGNEQFF

d_gene: TRBD1
abundance: few
j_gene: TRBJ1-5
v_gene: TRBV12-3/TRBV12-4
CDR3nt: TGTGCCAGCAGCGGACAGGGCTTGAGCAATCAGCCCCAGCATTTT
CDR3aa: CASSGQGLSNQPQHF

d_gene: TRBD1
abundance: NA
j_gene: TRBJ2-6
v_gene: TRBV12-3/TRBV12-4
CDR3nt: TGTGCCAGCACCTTCTACAGGGGGACAGGGGCCAACGTCCTGACTTTC
CDR3aa: CASTFYRGTGANVLTF

d_gene: NA
abundance: NA
j_gene: TRBJ1-2
v_gene: TRBV10-3
CDR3nt: TGTGCCATCAGTGGCTCCCTCGTGCCCTCAAACTATGGCTACACCTTC
CDR3aa: CAISGSLVPSNYGYTF

d_gene: TRBD2
abundance: many
j_gene: TRBJ2-7
v_gene: TRBV24-1
CDR3nt: TGTGCCACCAGCGGGACTAGCGGGAGTCTCGAGCAGTACTTC
CDR3aa: CATSGTSGSLEQYF

d_gene: TRBD1
abundance: NA
j_gene: TRBJ1-6
v_gene: TRBV12-3/TRBV12-4
CDR3nt: TGTGCCAGCAGCCTCAAGGACAGGGCGGATTCACCCCTCCACTTT
CDR3aa: CASSLKDRADSPLHF

d_gene: TRBD2
abundance: NA
j_gene: TRBJ2-3
v_gene: TRBV7-3
CDR3nt: TGTGCCAGCAGCTTAACGAGCGGGAGGGCAGATACGCAGTATTTT
CDR3aa: CASSLTSGRADTQYF

d_gene: NA
abundance: NA
j_gene: TRBJ2-7
v_gene: TRBV7-6
CDR3nt: TGTGCCAGCAGCCCCTACCCGGACCAAGTTGAGCAGTACTTC
CDR3aa: CASSPYPDQVEQYF

d_gene: TRBD1
abundance: many
j_gene: TRBJ1-2
v_gene: TRBV11-2
CDR3nt: TGTGCCAGCAGGGGGGGACAGACCTATGGCTACACCTTC
CDR3aa: CASRGGQTYGYTF

d_gene: TRBD1
abundance: few
j_gene: TRBJ2-2
v_gene: TRBV20-1
CDR3nt: TGCAGTGCCTCTCCGACTACAGGGGCGACCGGGGAGCTGTTTTTT
CDR3aa: CSASPTTGATGELFF

d_gene: TRBD2
abundance: many
j_gene: TRBJ2-4
v_gene: TRBV6-2/TRBV6-3
CDR3nt: TGTGCCAGCAGTTACAGGGCTAAACGGGAGGTTGGAGTGGCCAAAAACATTCAGTACTTC
CDR3aa: CASSYRAKREVGVAKNIQYF

d_gene: TRBD2
abundance: few
j_gene: TRBJ2-1
v_gene: TRBV7-3
CDR3nt: TGTGCCAGCGGACTAGCGGGTTCCTACAATGAGCAGTTCTTC
CDR3aa: CASGLAGSYNEQFF

d_gene: TRBD2
abundance: NA
j_gene: TRBJ2-1
v_gene: TRBV6-2/TRBV6-3
CDR3nt: TGTGCCAGCCTCGGGGGGAGGGCCCCCAATGAGCAGTTCTTC
CDR3aa: CASLGGRAPNEQFF

d_gene: NA
abundance: few
j_gene: TRBJ2-7
v_gene: TRBV4-2
CDR3nt: TGTGCCAGCAGCCAAGATCAAGCGAACTCCTACGAGCAGTACTTC
CDR3aa: CASSQDQANSYEQYF

d_gene: TRBD1
abundance: NA
j_gene: TRBJ1-1
v_gene: TRBV27
CDR3nt: TGTGCCAGCGGGACCGACAGGGACACTGAAGCTTTCTTT
CDR3aa: CASGTDRDTEAFF

d_gene: NA
abundance: many
j_gene: TRBJ2-3
v_gene: TRBV7-6
CDR3nt: TGTGCCAGCAGCTTAAGGTATTCAAGCACAGATACGCAGTATTTT
CDR3aa: CASSLRYSSTDTQYF

d_gene: NA
abundance: NA
j_gene: TRBJ1-4
v_gene: TRBV24-1
CDR3nt: TGTGCCACCAGTGATGCGACTAATGAAAAACTGTTTTTT
CDR3aa: CATSDATNEKLFF

d_gene: TRBD1
abundance: many
j_gene: TRBJ1-1
v_gene: TRBV16
CDR3nt: TGTGCCAGCAGCCAACCGGGACAGAGTAATGAAGCTTTCTTT
CDR3aa: CASSQPGQSNEAFF

d_gene: NA
abundance: NA
j_gene: TRBJ2-1
v_gene: TRBV14
CDR3nt: TGTGCCAGCAATTCCCAGCGGTCAAAATCCAATGAGCAGTTCTTC
CDR3aa: CASNSQRSKSNEQFF

d_gene: NA
abundance: many
j_gene: TRBJ1-2
v_gene: TRBV14
CDR3nt: TGTGCCAGCAGCCAAGACACGAACTATGGCTACACCTTC
CDR3aa: CASSQDTNYGYTF

d_gene: TRBD1
abundance: NA
j_gene: TRBJ1-1
v_gene: TRBV28
CDR3nt: TGTGCCAGCAGTTTTCCCCTGAGGGGGCGGGACACTGAAGCTTTCTTT
CDR3aa: CASSFPLRGRDTEAFF

d_gene: TRBD2
abundance: many
j_gene: TRBJ2-1
v_gene: TRBV11-2
CDR3nt: TGTGCCAGCAGCTTAGATGATGCGACTAGCGGGAGCTATGAGCAGTTCTTC
CDR3aa: CASSLDDATSGSYEQFF

d_gene: NA
abundance: many
j_gene: TRBJ2-1
v_gene: TRBV20-1
CDR3nt: TGCAGTGCTAGAGTGGCGGGACTTGACAATGAGCAGTTCTTC
CDR3aa: CSARVAGLDNEQFF